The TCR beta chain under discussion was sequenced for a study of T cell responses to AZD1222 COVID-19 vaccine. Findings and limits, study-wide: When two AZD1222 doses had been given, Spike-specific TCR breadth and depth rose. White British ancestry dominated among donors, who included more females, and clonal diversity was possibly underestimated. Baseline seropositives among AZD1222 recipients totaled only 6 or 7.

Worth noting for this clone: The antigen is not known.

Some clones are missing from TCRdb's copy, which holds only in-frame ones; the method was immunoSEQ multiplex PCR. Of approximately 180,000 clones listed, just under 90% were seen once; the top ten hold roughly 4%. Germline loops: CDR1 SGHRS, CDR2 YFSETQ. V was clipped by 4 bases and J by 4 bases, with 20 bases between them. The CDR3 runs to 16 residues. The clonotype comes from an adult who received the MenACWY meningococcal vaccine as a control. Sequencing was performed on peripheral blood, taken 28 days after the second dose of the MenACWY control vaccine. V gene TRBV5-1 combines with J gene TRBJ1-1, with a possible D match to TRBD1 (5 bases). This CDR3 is CASSPLGGGVGTEAFF. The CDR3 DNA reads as TGCGCCAGCAGCCCCCTCGGGGGAGGGGTCGGCACTGAAGCTTTCTTT.